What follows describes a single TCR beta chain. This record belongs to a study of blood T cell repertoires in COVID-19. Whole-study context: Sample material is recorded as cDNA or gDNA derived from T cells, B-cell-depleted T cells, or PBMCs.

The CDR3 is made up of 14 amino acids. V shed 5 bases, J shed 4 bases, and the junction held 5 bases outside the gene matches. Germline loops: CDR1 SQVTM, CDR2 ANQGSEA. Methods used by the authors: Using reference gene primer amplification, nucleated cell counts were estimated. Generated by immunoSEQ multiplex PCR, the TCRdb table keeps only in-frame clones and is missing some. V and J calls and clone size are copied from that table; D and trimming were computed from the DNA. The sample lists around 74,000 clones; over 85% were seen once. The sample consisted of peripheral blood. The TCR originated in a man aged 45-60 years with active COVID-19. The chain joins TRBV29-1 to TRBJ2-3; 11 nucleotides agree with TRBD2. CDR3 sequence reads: CSVLLAGAADTQYF. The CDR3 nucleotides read TGCAGCGTTTTACTAGCGGGGGCAGCAGATACGCAGTATTTT.